This entry lists 28 T cell receptor beta chains sequenced from one sample in a study of T cells in Graves' hyperthyroidism and ophthalmopathy. Amplification of TCR beta CDR3 regions used RNA as the template. Carried out on the TCR CDR3, a first-round RT-PCR used the HTBI primer set. One entry per CDR3 protein, called by TCRdb with MiXCR from the multiplex PCR reads. The sample lists roughly 720,000 distinct CDR3 sequences, around 15% seen once, with around 16% in the top ten. Sequencing used blood. Every receptor here comes from a man aged 50 or older with Graves' hyperthyroidism.

This clonotype was observed at least ten times. The chain has TRBV11-1 and TRBJ2-7, with 7 bases that match TRBD2. The CDR3 spans 14 residues. Trimming cost V 5 bases and J 5 bases; bases outside gene matches: 9. The germline CDR1 and CDR2 sequences are SGHAT and FQDESV (reference sequence). The CDR3 DNA reads TGTGCCAGCAGCCGGCGGGGCGGGAGCAACGAGCAGTACTTC. As protein: CASSRRGGSNEQYF.

This clonotype has at least ten counts. This chain uses TRBV15 with TRBJ2-1; D is unclear. Trimming shortened V by 4 bases and J by 4 bases, and 17 bases separated the two germline ends. Per the germline V gene, CDR1 is LNHNV and CDR2 is YYDKDF (reference sequence). This CDR3 is 16 amino acids long. The CDR3 loop is CATSTVGSVIYNEQFF. The CDR3 DNA reads as TGTGCCACCAGCACGGTTGGGTCAGTAATTTACAATGAGCAGTTCTTC.

CDR3 residues: CASSPGRDTEAFF. The CDR3 DNA reads TGTGCCAGCAGCCCCGGCAGGGACACTGAAGCTTTCTTT. The genes are TRBV7-9 and TRBJ1-1, with D maybe TRBD1 (5 bases). Germline V CDR1 and CDR2: SEHNR, FQNEAQ (reference sequence). This CDR3 region has 13 residues. The germline V and J ends were trimmed by 5 bases and 3 bases, with 10 bases remaining between them.

The chain has TRBV6-5 and TRBJ1-5; perhaps TRBD1 as D (6 bases). The V end lost 2 bases, the J end lost 9 bases, and 14 bases lay between the germline ends. The CDR3 totals 14 residues. Germline V lookup: CDR1 MNHEY, CDR2 SVGAGI. CDR3 coding DNA: TGTGCCAGCAGTTACCTAATGGGGGCTGGGCCCCAGCATTTT. It codes for CASSYLMGAGPQHF.

The chain carries TRBV4-3 and TRBJ2-3; no firm D call. V lost 0 bases to trimming and J lost 12 bases, with 10 bases between them. CDR1 and CDR2 from the germline V gene are LGHNA and YSLEER. CDR3 size: 12 residues. CDR3 sequence (DNA): TGCGCCAGCAGCCAAGACTCCTTATCACAGTATTTT. Translation: CASSQDSLSQYF.

The gene calls are TRBV5-8 and TRBJ1-5; no clear D. Trimming stripped 4 bases from V and 9 bases from J, with 14 bases between. This CDR3 spans 13 amino acids. Per the germline V gene, CDR1 is SGHTS and CDR2 is YDEGEE. The DNA of the CDR3 is TGTGCCAGCAGCCCTCCTCTTTTAGGGCCCCAGCATTTT. Its translation is CASSPPLLGPQHF. The complete variable domain, with remaining parts taken from reference TRBV5-8 and TRBJ1-5, reads EAGVTQSPTHLIKTRGQQATLRCSPISGHTSVYWYQQALGLGLQFLLWYDEGEERNRGNFPPRFSGRQFPNYSSELNVNALELEDSALYLCASSPPLLGPQHFGDGTRLSIL.

This chain links TRBV5-1 with TRBJ2-7; the D gene could be TRBD1 or TRBD2 (6 bases each). Trimming stripped 2 bases from V and 0 bases from J, with 12 bases between. Germline V CDR1 and CDR2: SGHRS, YFSETQ. The CDR3 totals 15 residues. In DNA form, the CDR3 reads TGCGCCAGCAGCTTTGGAGGGGGGATCTCCTACGAGCAGTACTTC. It translates to CASSFGGGISYEQYF. Filled out from reference TRBV5-1 and TRBJ2-7, the complete variable domain reads KAGVTQTPRYLIKTRGQQVTLSCSPISGHRSVSWYQQTPGQGLQFLFEYFSETQRNKGNFPGRFSGRQFSNSRSEMNVSTLELGDSALYLCASSFGGGISYEQYFGPGTRLTVT.

This clonotype has a count of ten or more. This chain uses TRBV10-3 with TRBJ2-3, with D unclear. The V end was cut by 4 bases, the J end by 5 bases, with 13 bases between. The CDR3 covers 14 residues. Germline CDR1 reads ENHRY; CDR2 reads SYGVKD. CDR3 nucleotide sequence: TGTGCCATCAGTGTGACGACCGTGCAAGATACGCAGTATTTT. This encodes CAISVTTVQDTQYF.

This clonotype was seen at least ten times. This chain links TRBV7-9 with TRBJ2-1; 10 bases map to TRBD2. The CDR3 is 16 amino acids. Germline assignment: CDR1 SEHNR and CDR2 FQNEAQ (reference sequence). V lost 4 bases and J lost 9; bases outside the gene matches: 12. Here the CDR3 DNA reads TGTGCCAGCAGCTCACCTCTAGCGGGAGAGACGGGTGAGCAGTTCTTC. Translated: CASSSPLAGETGEQFF.

This clonotype was found a few times. V usage is TRBV6-1 and J usage is TRBJ2-1; 8 nucleotides align to TRBD2. The CDR3 has 15 amino acids. The trim removed 3 bases at V and 6 bases at J, leaving 7 bases unmatched. The germline gives CDR1 MNHNS, CDR2 SASEGT. The CDR3 DNA sequence: TGTGCCAGCAGTGACTCCGCGGGAGGCCTCAATGAGCAGTTCTTC. Amino acid sequence: CASSDSAGGLNEQFF.

V is TRBV6-1 and J is TRBJ2-7, with D possibly called TRBD1 or TRBD2 (7 bases each). Germline V gene lookup returns CDR1 MNHNS and CDR2 SASEGT. The CDR3 extends over 14 amino acids. V was trimmed by 5 bases and J by 7 bases, leaving 18 bases between them. The CDR3 here is CASSYARGGAEQYF. The CDR3 nucleotides are TGTGCCAGCAGTTATGCCAGGGGGGGCGCTGAGCAGTACTTC.

As to this clonotype: A much more abundant neighbour one base away suggests this may be a read error. The chain carries TRBV12-3 or TRBV12-4 and TRBJ1-3, with 7 bases aligning to TRBD1. After removal of 7 bases from V and 4 bases from J, the junction contained 10 bases not matched to a gene. This CDR3 spans 15 amino acids. In DNA, the CDR3 is TGTGCCAGCAACCTCCGACAGGGAGCGGGAAACACCATATATTTT. Translation: CASNLRQGAGNTIYF.

Many counts were recorded for this clonotype. The chain carries TRBV28 and TRBJ2-5; either TRBD1 or TRBD2 may supply D (6 bases each). This CDR3 is 16 amino acids long. Per germline, CDR1 MDHEN and CDR2 SYDVKM. The ends were cut back, 5 bases at V and 9 bases at J, with 25 bases in the middle. The CDR3 spells CASSIGDEGGQRAQYF. The CDR3 DNA reads as TGTGCCAGCAGTATAGGGGACGAGGGGGGCCAAAGGGCCCAGTACTTC.

This chain connects TRBV19 to TRBJ2-2, with TRBD2 as a possible D gene (5 bases). The V gene's germline CDR1 is LNHDA and CDR2 SQIVND (reference sequence). The length of the CDR3 is 14 residues. V lost 9 bases, J lost 3 bases, and 14 bases lay in between. CDR3 coding DNA: TGTGCCAGCCGCGGAGAGCGGTACACCGGGGAGCTGTTTTTT. It codes for CASRGERYTGELFF. The entire variable domain, with the rest obtained from reference TRBV19 and TRBJ2-2, is as follows: DGGITQSPKYLFRKEGQNVTLSCEQNLNHDAMYWYRQDPGQGLRLIYYSQIVNDFQKGDIAEGYSVSREKKESFPLTVTSAQKNPTAFYLCASRGERYTGELFFGEGSRLTVL.

This clonotype has ten or more counts. The chain couples TRBV6-2 or TRBV6-3 to TRBJ1-5; 8 bases are shared with TRBD1. Germline CDR1 is MNHEY and CDR2 is SVGEGT. With 4 bases clipped from V and 2 bases from J, the junction kept 4 bases outside the gene matches. The CDR3 sequence is 15 residues long. As DNA, the CDR3 is TGTGCCAGCAGTTTCCAGGGACAGGGCAATCAGCCCCAGCATTTT. It specifies CASSFQGQGNQPQHF.

This chain uses TRBV20-1 with TRBJ1-5, with D perhaps TRBD1 (5 bases). Trimming took 4 bases from V and 7 from J, leaving 17 bases between them. Germline V gene sequence: CDR1 DFQATT, CDR2 SNEGSKA (reference sequence). CDR3 length: 14 residues. CDR3 protein: CSATGRMGGQPQHF. CDR3 in DNA: TGCAGTGCTACGGGACGCATGGGCGGGCAGCCCCAGCATTTT.

This clonotype was seen repeatedly, ten times or more. The genes are TRBV2 and TRBJ2-3; 9 bases are shared with TRBD1. The CDR3 is 18 amino acids. Germline lookup yields CDR1 SNHLY and CDR2 FYNNEI. The V and J ends lost 10 bases and 2 bases, in that order; junction bases with no gene match: 19. The CDR3 is CAITPRGRDRVPTDTQYF. The CDR3 DNA reads as TGTGCCATCACCCCTCGAGGACGGGACAGGGTGCCCACAGATACGCAGTATTTT.

This clonotype was seen at least ten times. The chain recombines TRBV30 with TRBJ2-7; weak D call: TRBD1 (6 bases). With 0 bases removed from V and 3 bases from J, the gap between germline ends came to 18 bases. Germline lookup yields CDR1 GTSNPN and CDR2 SVGIG (reference sequence). This CDR3 has 16 amino acids. CDR3: CAWSVRPGQGYYEQYF. The CDR3 DNA is TGTGCCTGGAGTGTACGCCCGGGACAAGGATACTACGAGCAGTACTTC.

This clonotype has ten or more counts. The chain couples TRBV11-2 to TRBJ2-1; no definite D call. V was trimmed by 0 bases and J by 5 bases, leaving 5 bases between them. Per germline, CDR1 SGHAT and CDR2 FQNNGV. This CDR3 has 13 residues. In DNA form, the CDR3 reads TGTGCCAGCAGCTTAGAATTCAACAATGAGCAGTTCTTC. This sequence encodes CASSLEFNNEQFF.

This clonotype was observed many times. The chain employs TRBV12-3 or TRBV12-4 and TRBJ2-1; 8 nucleotides align to TRBD2. The ends lost 8 bases at V and 2 bases at J; junction bases unmatched: 8. The length of the CDR3 is 15 residues. This chain's CDR3 is CASLRQAGAYNEQFF. The CDR3 DNA is TGTGCCAGCCTAAGACAAGCGGGAGCCTACAATGAGCAGTTCTTC.

The chain recombines TRBV29-1 with TRBJ2-5; tentative D call: TRBD1 (6 bases). V was cut by 4 bases and J by 4 bases, with 10 bases left in between. Per germline, CDR1 SQVTM and CDR2 ANQGSEA. This CDR3 region has 12 residues. This chain's CDR3 is CSVVLQGETQYF. The CDR3 DNA sequence: TGCAGCGTTGTCCTACAGGGAGAGACCCAGTACTTC.

The chain combines TRBV14 with TRBJ2-7, with 9 positions matching TRBD2. V gave up 3 bases and J gave up 2 bases; unmatched junction bases: 5. The CDR3 length is 15 residues. The germline gives CDR1 SGHDN, CDR2 FVKESK. CDR3 region: CASSQGGREAYEQYF. The DNA for the CDR3 is TGTGCCAGCAGCCAGGGCGGGAGGGAAGCCTACGAGCAGTACTTC.

The CDR3 nucleotides are TGTGCCTGGAGTGATGACAGGGTGAACACTGAAGCTTTCTTT. Translation: CAWSDDRVNTEAFF. The V gene is TRBV30, the J gene TRBJ1-1, with 7 positions matching TRBD1. The CDR3 loop spans 14 amino acids. The germline gives CDR1 GTSNPN, CDR2 SVGIG (reference sequence). Trimming removed 1 base from V and 0 bases from J; junction bases left unmatched: 2.

The V call is TRBV28, the J call TRBJ2-3, with D possibly TRBD2 on 6 matching bases. The CDR3 has 15 residues. V shed 3 bases and J shed 6 bases, with 16 bases lying between them. Germline V gene sequence: CDR1 MDHEN, CDR2 SYDVKM. CDR3 amino acids: CASSLPDAGRDTQYF. Here the CDR3 DNA reads TGTGCCAGCAGTTTGCCGGATGCTGGGAGGGATACGCAGTATTTT. The full variable domain, its missing parts supplied by reference TRBV28 and TRBJ2-3, is DVKVTQSSRYLVKRTGEKVFLECVQDMDHENMFWYRQDPGLGLRLIYFSYDVKMKEKGDIPEGYSVSREKKERFSLILESASTNQTSMYLCASSLPDAGRDTQYFGPGTRLTVL.

The rearrangement links TRBV3-1 to TRBJ2-1; 8 positions agree with TRBD2. Germline V gives CDR1 LGHDT, CDR2 YNNKEL (reference sequence). The CDR3 consists of 15 residues. V lost 4 bases and J lost 5; bases outside the gene matches: 7. The CDR3 DNA reads as TGTGCCAGCAGCCTATCGGGAGGGCAGAACAATGAGCAGTTCTTC. Translating it yields CASSLSGGQNNEQFF.

This clonotype was counted ten times or more. The CDR3 protein is CASSFPRRGGFGAGNTIYF. CDR3 DNA: TGTGCCAGCAGTTTTCCCCGAAGGGGGGGTTTTGGTGCTGGAAACACCATATATTTT. The V gene is TRBV12-3 or TRBV12-4, the J gene TRBJ1-3; D possibly corresponds to TRBD1 (6 bases). Trimming removed 3 bases from V and 2 bases from J, with 23 bases in between. The CDR3 has 19 residues.

This clonotype has more than one count but fewer than ten. The genes are TRBV6-1 and TRBJ2-3; a possible D gene is TRBD2 (6 bases). CDR1 and CDR2 from the germline V gene are MNHNS and SASEGT. V lost 6 bases and J 3 bases, leaving 13 bases between the germline ends. CDR3 length equals 14 residues. CDR3 loop: CASSPGLTTDTQYF. The DNA of the CDR3 is TGTGCCAGCAGCCCGGGACTCACGACAGATACGCAGTATTTT.

CDR3 sequence reads: CASSPGLAGVKDTQYF. The CDR3, as DNA: TGCGCCAGCAGCCCGGGACTAGCGGGAGTGAAAGATACGCAGTATTTT. The chain is built from TRBV5-1 and TRBJ2-3, with 14 positions matching TRBD2. CDR1 SGHRS and CDR2 YFSETQ come from the germline V gene. Trimming removed 4 bases from V and 5 bases from J; junction bases left unmatched: 6. The length of the CDR3 is 16 residues.